Here is one TCR beta chain with its context. Some clones are missing from TCRdb's copy, which holds only in-frame ones; the method was immunoSEQ multiplex PCR. The sample records some 700,000 clones, about 90% being singletons. This sample was included in a study of blood T cell repertoires in COVID-19. The overall study: Samples came from the United States, Italy and Spain, spanning acute and convalescent COVID-19. PBMCs, B-cell-depleted T cells, or T cells provided the cDNA or gDNA that made up the material.

Germline trimming cut 6 bases from V and 3 bases from J; bases unmatched to any gene: 7. Germline assignment: CDR1 SNHLY and CDR2 FYNNEI. This CDR3 has 14 residues. V is TRBV2 and J is TRBJ2-7; 8 positions match TRBD1. The receptor comes from a woman under 30 with acute or convalescent COVID-19. Input material: peripheral blood. CDR3 DNA sequence: TGTGCCAGCAGCGAATCGGGACAGGTCTACGAGCAGTACTTC. It encodes CASSESGQVYEQYF.